This TCR beta chain was documented in a study of shared clonotypes between healthy human individuals. Selected positively for CCR7 and CD45RO-negative, naive CD8 cells excluded terminally differentiated effector memory CD45RA+ cells. Each of the donors was a healthy adult who was HIV-negative and had not had a recent acute infection or vaccination. Data came from immunoSEQ multiplex PCR; TCRdb stores just in-frame clones and leaves some out. The table lists approximately 2,200,000 clones, 93% of them singletons, with roughly 1.8% in the top ten. Note on this clone: Its antigen remains unknown.

Study-wide results and limits: A limitation of the genetic and exposure-history diversity represented arose from few donors. Generally, estimated richness proved larger in naive subsets than it did in memory subsets.

The germline V gene has CDR1 SGHNT and CDR2 YYREEE (reference sequence). CDR3 length: 14 residues. V lost 4 bases and J 1 base, leaving 11 bases between the germline ends. The source material was naive CD8+ T cells from PBMCs. The clonotype originates from a man younger than 35 in good health. Some clones in this sample may be carry-over from other donors' samples. This chain links TRBV5-4 with TRBJ2-5, with a tentative D call TRBD2 (5 bases). The CDR3 protein is CASSLYLAQETQYF. CDR3 nucleotide sequence: TGTGCCAGCAGCCTTTACCTAGCCCAAGAGACCCAGTACTTC.